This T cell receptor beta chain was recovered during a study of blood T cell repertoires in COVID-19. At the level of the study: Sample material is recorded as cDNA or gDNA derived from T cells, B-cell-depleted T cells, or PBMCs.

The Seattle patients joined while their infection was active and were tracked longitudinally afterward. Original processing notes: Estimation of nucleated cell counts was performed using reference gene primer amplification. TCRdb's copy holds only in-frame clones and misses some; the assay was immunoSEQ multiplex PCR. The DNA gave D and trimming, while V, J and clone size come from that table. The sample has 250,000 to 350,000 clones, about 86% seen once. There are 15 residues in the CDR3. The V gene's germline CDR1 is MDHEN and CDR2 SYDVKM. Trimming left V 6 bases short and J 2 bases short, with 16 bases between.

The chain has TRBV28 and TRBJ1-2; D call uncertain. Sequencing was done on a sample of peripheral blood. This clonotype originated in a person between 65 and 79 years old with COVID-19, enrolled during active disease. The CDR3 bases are TGTGCCAGCAGCCACGGGAGCGCAGAAAACTATGGCTACACCTTC. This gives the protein CASSHGSAENYGYTF.